Listed below are T cell receptor beta chains from one sample, sequenced in a study of blood T cell repertoires in COVID-19. The assay was immunoSEQ multiplex PCR, and TCRdb's table has in-frame clones only and misses some. The sample carries more than 100,000 clones, about 90% recorded once. Sequencing input: peripheral blood. These receptors were taken from a woman aged 55-69 years with acute or convalescent COVID-19. The CDR3 runs from the conserved cysteine through the conserved F or W. The order of the fields is D gene, V gene, J gene, clone size, CDR3 protein, CDR3 DNA. A D gene is named only where the DNA matches it firmly. The size of a clone is reported for some rows only, either as once, few or many, or as a class for expanded clones.

-	TRBV29-1	TRBJ2-2	-	CSGGMNTGELFF	TGCTCTGGGGGGATGAACACCGGGGAGCTGTTTTTT
TRBD2	TRBV7-2	TRBJ2-1	-	CASSLGLAGGQGEQFF	TGTGCCAGCAGCTTAGGGTTAGCGGGGGGGCAGGGTGAGCAGTTCTTC
TRBD1	TRBV27	TRBJ1-5	-	CASRPGQGSNQPQHF	TGTGCCAGCAGACCGGGACAGGGAAGCAATCAGCCCCAGCATTTT
-	TRBV19	TRBJ1-3	-	CASSIGDTSGNTIYF	TGTGCCAGTAGTATAGGAGACACCTCTGGAAACACCATATATTTT
-	TRBV19	TRBJ2-1	-	CAVSRAAQGNEQFF	TGTGCCGTGTCGAGGGCAGCCCAAGGCAATGAGCAGTTCTTC
-	TRBV2	TRBJ1-1	once	CASSERASQGAFF	TGTGCCAGCAGTGAAAGAGCGAGTCAGGGGGCTTTCTTT
-	TRBV9	TRBJ1-3	few	CASSVEVGAGNTIYF	TGTGCCAGCAGCGTAGAGGTAGGGGCTGGAAACACCATATATTTT
TRBD2	TRBV3-1/TRBV3-2	TRBJ2-1	-	CASSLLAGVGSYNEQFF	TGTGCCAGCAGCCTCCTAGCGGGAGTAGGGTCCTACAATGAGCAGTTCTTC
-	TRBV28	TRBJ1-2	-	CASRSVGGIGYTF	TGTGCCAGCAGATCAGTGGGGGGAATAGGCTACACCTTC
-	TRBV5-5	TRBJ2-7	-	CASSFNQGYSGEQYF	TGTGCCAGCAGCTTTAACCAGGGTTACTCGGGCGAGCAGTACTTC
-	TRBV19	TRBJ2-5	-	CASSIMDFRGETQYF	TGTGCCAGTAGTATAATGGATTTCCGAGGGGAGACCCAGTACTTC
TRBD1	TRBV5-1	TRBJ1-2	-	CASSLGTGANNYGYTF	TGCGCCAGCAGCTTGGGGACAGGAGCGAATAACTATGGCTACACCTTC
-	TRBV11-2	TRBJ1-1	-	CASSLAGAEAFF	TGTGCCAGCAGCTTAGCGGGGGCTGAAGCTTTCTTT
-	TRBV7-8	TRBJ1-2	-	CASSPDRMSYGYTF	TGTGCCAGCAGCCCCGACAGGATGAGCTATGGCTACACCTTC
-	TRBV7-8	TRBJ2-7	-	CASSLARDYEQYF	TGTGCCAGCAGCTTAGCCCGCGACTACGAGCAGTACTTC
TRBD2	TRBV5-1	TRBJ2-3	-	CASSSGTSTDTQYF	TGCGCCAGCTCTAGCGGTACTAGCACAGATACGCAGTATTTT
TRBD1	TRBV9	TRBJ1-6	-	CASSARDRDHRNSPLHF	TGTGCCAGCAGCGCTCGGGACAGGGATCATCGTAATTCACCCCTCCACTTT
-	TRBV6-5	TRBJ2-2	-	CASGPPNTGELFF	TGTGCCAGCGGGCCCCCGAACACCGGGGAGCTGTTTTTT
-	TRBV6-5	TRBJ1-1	once	CASSNRGLSTEAFF	TGTGCCAGCAGTAATCGAGGCCTATCCACTGAAGCTTTCTTT
-	TRBV7-8	TRBJ1-5	-	CASSLVERQPQHF	TGTGCCAGCAGCTTAGTCGAGCGGCAGCCCCAGCATTTT
-	TRBV28	TRBJ1-5	-	CASSLYEVQPQHF	TGTGCCAGCAGTTTATATGAGGTACAGCCCCAGCATTTT
-	TRBV19	TRBJ1-1	-	CASSIGSGSASTEAFF	TGTGCCAGTAGTATAGGGTCAGGGTCGGCTAGCACTGAAGCTTTCTTT
TRBD2	TRBV7-3	TRBJ2-3	once	CASSLRLAGEVGAKDTQYF	TGTGCCAGCAGCTTAAGGCTAGCGGGAGAGGTGGGGGCTAAAGATACGCAGTATTTT
-	TRBV9	TRBJ2-3	-	CASSVPTLPPSTDTQYF	TGTGCCAGCAGCGTACCTACCCTTCCCCCCAGCACAGATACGCAGTATTTT
TRBD1	TRBV25-1	TRBJ1-2	-	CASRGTGTPFGYTF	TGTGCCAGCAGGGGGACAGGGACCCCCTTTGGCTACACCTTC
-	TRBV30	TRBJ2-1	once	CAWSSDSQGGNEQFF	TGTGCCTGGAGTTCCGACAGCCAAGGTGGCAATGAGCAGTTCTTC
-	TRBV3-1/TRBV3-2	TRBJ1-1	-	CASSQEGSGTEAFF	TGTGCCAGCAGCCAAGAGGGCAGTGGCACTGAAGCTTTCTTT
-	TRBV7-2	TRBJ1-4	-	CASSLWSGATNEKLFF	TGTGCCAGCAGCTTATGGTCCGGGGCAACTAATGAAAAACTGTTTTTT
TRBD2	TRBV14	TRBJ2-1	-	CASSQDGTRWNEQFF	TGTGCCAGCAGCCAAGATGGGACTAGATGGAATGAGCAGTTCTTC
-	TRBV1	TRBJ1-2	few	CTSSQEGQGKGAAGYTF	TGCACCAGCAGCCAAGAGGGACAGGGAAAGGGCGCGGCAGGCTACACCTTC
TRBD1	TRBV30	TRBJ2-7	-	CAWSSGTGYTYEQYF	TGTGCCTGGAGCTCCGGGACAGGGTACACCTACGAGCAGTACTTC
-	TRBV5-1	TRBJ2-1	-	CASSLGQDYNEQFF	TGCGCCAGCAGCTTGGGGCAGGATTACAATGAGCAGTTCTTC
-	TRBV11-3	TRBJ1-5	-	CASSLDGTGSSNQPQHF	TGTGCCAGCAGCTTAGACGGAACAGGGAGCAGCAATCAGCCCCAGCATTTT
TRBD2	TRBV5-4	TRBJ2-2	-	CASSLARAGNTGELFF	TGTGCCAGCAGCTTGGCCCGAGCGGGAAACACCGGGGAGCTGTTTTTT
-	TRBV3-1/TRBV3-2	TRBJ1-1	-	CASSQVQGNTEAFF	TGTGCCAGCAGCCAAGTACAGGGAAACACTGAAGCTTTCTTT
TRBD1	TRBV3-1/TRBV3-2	TRBJ1-6	few	CASSPPGQGSSPLHF	TGTGCCAGCAGCCCCCCGGGACAGGGGTCCTCACCCCTCCACTTT
-	TRBV7-3	TRBJ2-2	-	CASSLGPGATGELFF	TGTGCCAGCAGCTTAGGCCCAGGGGCCACCGGGGAGCTGTTTTTT
-	TRBV19	TRBJ1-3	-	CASSTPGFTGNTIYF	TGTGCCAGTAGTACCCCAGGCTTTACTGGAAACACCATATATTTT
-	TRBV7-9	TRBJ2-2	-	CASSKQGLANTGELFF	TGTGCCAGCAGCAAGCAGGGGCTGGCGAACACCGGGGAGCTGTTTTTT